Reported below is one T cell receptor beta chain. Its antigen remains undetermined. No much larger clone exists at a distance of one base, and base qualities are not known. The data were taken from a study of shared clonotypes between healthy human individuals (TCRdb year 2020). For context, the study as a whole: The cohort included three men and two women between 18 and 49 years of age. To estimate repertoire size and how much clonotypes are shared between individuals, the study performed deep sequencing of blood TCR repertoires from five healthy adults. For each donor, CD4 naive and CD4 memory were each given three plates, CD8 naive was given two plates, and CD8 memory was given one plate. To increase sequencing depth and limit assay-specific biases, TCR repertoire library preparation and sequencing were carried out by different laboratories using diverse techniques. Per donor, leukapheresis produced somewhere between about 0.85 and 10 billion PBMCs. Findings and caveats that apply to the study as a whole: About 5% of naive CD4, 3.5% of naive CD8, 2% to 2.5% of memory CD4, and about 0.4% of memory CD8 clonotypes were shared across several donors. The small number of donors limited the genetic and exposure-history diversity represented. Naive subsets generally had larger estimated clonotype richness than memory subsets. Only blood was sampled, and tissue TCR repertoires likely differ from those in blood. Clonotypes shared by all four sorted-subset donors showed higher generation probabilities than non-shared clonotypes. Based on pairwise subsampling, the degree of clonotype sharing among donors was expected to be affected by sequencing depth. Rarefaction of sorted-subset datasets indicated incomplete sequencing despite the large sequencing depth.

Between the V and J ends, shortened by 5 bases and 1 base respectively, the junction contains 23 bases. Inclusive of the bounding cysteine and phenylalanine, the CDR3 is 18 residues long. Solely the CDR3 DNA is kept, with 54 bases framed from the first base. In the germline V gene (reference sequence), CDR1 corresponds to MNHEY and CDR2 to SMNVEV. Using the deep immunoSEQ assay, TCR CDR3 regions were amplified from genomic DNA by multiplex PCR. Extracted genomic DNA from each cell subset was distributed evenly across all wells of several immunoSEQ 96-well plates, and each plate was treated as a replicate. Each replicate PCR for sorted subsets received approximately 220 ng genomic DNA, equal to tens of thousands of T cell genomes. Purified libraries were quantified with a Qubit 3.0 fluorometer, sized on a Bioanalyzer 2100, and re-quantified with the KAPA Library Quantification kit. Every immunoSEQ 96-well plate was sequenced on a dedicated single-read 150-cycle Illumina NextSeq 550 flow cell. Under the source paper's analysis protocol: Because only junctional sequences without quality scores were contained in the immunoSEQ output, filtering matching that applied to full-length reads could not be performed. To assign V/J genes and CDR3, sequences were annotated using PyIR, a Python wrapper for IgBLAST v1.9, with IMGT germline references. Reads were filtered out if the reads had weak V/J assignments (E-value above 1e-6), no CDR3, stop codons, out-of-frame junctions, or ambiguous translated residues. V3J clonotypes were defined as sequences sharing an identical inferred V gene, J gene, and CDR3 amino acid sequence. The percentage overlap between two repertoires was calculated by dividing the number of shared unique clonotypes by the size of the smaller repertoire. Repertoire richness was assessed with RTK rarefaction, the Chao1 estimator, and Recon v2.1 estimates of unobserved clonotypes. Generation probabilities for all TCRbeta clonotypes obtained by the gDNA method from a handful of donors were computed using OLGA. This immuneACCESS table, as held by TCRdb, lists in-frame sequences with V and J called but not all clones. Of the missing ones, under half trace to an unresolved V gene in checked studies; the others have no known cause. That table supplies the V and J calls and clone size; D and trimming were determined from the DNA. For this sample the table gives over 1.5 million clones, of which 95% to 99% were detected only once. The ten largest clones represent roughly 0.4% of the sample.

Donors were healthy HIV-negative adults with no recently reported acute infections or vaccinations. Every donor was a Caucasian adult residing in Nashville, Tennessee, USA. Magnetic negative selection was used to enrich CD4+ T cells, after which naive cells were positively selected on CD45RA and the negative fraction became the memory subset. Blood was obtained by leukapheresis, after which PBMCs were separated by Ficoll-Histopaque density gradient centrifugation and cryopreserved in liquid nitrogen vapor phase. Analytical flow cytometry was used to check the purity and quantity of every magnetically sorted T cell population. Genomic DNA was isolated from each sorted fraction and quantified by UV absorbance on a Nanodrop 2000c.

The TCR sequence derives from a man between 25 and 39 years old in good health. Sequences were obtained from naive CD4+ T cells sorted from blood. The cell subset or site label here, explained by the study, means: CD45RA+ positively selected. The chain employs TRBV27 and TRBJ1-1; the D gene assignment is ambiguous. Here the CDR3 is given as CASSPRGKGPGGNTEAFF. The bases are TGTGCCAGCAGTCCCCGGGGAAAAGGGCCGGGAGGGAACACTGAAGCTTTCTTT.